This TCR beta chain was found in a study of Ad26.COV2.S vaccination and SARS-CoV-2 variants. About the research overall: Among those in the COV1001 Ad26.COV2.S trial arm was the donor. Ad26.COV2.S was injected intramuscularly once or twice, 56 days apart.

Sample treatment: some 19 received Ad26.COV2.S at low or high dose, single or two shots; about 5 received placebo; per-sample allocation not given. Sampling occurred on day 63 after the first vaccine or placebo injection. Remarks on this clone: Its specificity is unknown.

Regarding the study as a whole: Possibly, TCR breadth and depth analyses underestimated total T cell responses.

The data were produced by immunoSEQ multiplex PCR, yet TCRdb's version contains in-frame clones alone and is incomplete. The sample shows more than 350,000 clones, over 75% of them seen only once. V was cut by 4 bases and J by 8 bases, with 16 bases left in between. Looked up from germline, CDR1 is SGHVS and CDR2 is FQNEAQ. The CDR3 has 14 amino acids. The receptor was derived from a person between 18 and 59 years old who received the Ad26.COV2.S COVID-19 vaccine or a placebo. This chain joins TRBV7-8 and TRBJ2-3; the D gene is possibly TRBD2 (5 bases). Sequences were derived from peripheral blood, sampled in a trial of Ad26.COV2.S vaccine versus placebo. Here the CDR3 DNA reads TGTGCCAGCAGCTCCACTCCCGGTGCGGGTACGCAGTATTTT. Translated, it gives CASSSTPGAGTQYF.